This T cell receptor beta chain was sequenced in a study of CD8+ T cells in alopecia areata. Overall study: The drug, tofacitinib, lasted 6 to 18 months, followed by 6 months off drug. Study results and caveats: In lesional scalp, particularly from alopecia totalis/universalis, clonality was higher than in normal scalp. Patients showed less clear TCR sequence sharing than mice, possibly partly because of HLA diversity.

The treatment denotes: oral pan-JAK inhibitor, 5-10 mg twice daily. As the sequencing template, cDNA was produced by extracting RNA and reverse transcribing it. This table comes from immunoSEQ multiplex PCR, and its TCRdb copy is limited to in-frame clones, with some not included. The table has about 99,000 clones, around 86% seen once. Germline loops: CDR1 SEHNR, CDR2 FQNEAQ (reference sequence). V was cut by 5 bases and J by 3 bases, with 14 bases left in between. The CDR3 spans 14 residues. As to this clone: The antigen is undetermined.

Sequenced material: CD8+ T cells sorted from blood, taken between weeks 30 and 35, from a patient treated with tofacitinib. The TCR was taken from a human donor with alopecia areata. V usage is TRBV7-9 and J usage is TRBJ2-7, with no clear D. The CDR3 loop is CASSTAQPIYEQYF. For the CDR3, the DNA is TGTGCCAGCAGCACTGCTCAACCGATCTACGAGCAGTACTTC.